These 14 T cell receptor beta chains originate from one sample sequenced in a study of OX40 agonist ivuxolimab in advanced cancers. The repertoire was sequenced with immunoSEQ multiplex PCR; TCRdb's copy has only in-frame clones and lacks some. The sample consists of 95,000 to 150,000 clones, 90% to 95% of them appearing once. Sequencing was performed on CD4+ or CD8+ T cells sorted from blood, taken in a trial of the OX40 agonist ivuxolimab. These receptors were obtained from an adult with an advanced solid tumor such as melanoma, head and neck, liver or kidney cancer.

The chain carries TRBV18 and TRBJ1-3; D uncertain. V lost 1 base to trimming and J lost 2 bases, with 12 bases between them. The CDR3 loop spans 16 amino acids. Germline CDR1 and CDR2: KGHSH and LQKENI. The CDR3 protein is CASSPLDSGAGNTIYF. The CDR3 bases are TGTGCCAGCTCACCACTAGACTCCGGCGCTGGAAACACCATATATTTT.

This chain uses TRBV9 with TRBJ2-2, with 10 bases matching TRBD2. Germline V lookup: CDR1 SGDLS, CDR2 YYNGEE. V trimming: 4 bases; J trimming: 5 bases; junction bases outside the gene matches: 8. This CDR3 has 16 amino acids. The CDR3 bases are TGTGCCAGCAGCTCTGGACTAGCGGATTCGACCGGGGAGCTGTTTTTT. Translation: CASSSGLADSTGELFF.

This clone showed up just once. The CDR3 is CASSPGQGLEQYF. CDR3 bases: TGTGCCAGCTCACCGGGACAGGGTTTAGAGCAGTACTTC. V usage is TRBV18 and J usage is TRBJ2-7, with 9 bases matching TRBD1. This CDR3 has 13 amino acids. Germline V CDR1 and CDR2: KGHSH, LQKENI. V lost 3 bases, J lost 7 bases, and 4 bases stayed unmatched.

The chain couples TRBV28 to TRBJ2-7; 9 bases are a match to TRBD2. The CDR3 contains 12 residues. The trim removed 5 bases at V and 5 bases at J, leaving 1 base unmatched. The V gene's germline CDR1 is MDHEN and CDR2 SYDVKM. The DNA for the CDR3 is TGTGCCAGCAGTGTAGCGGGAGACGAGCAGTACTTC. Amino acid sequence: CASSVAGDEQYF.

The CDR3 DNA follows: TGTGCCAGCAGGCCCACACGGATAGTAGGTGAAAAACTGTTTTTT. Encoded protein: CASRPTRIVGEKLFF. The gene calls are TRBV2 and TRBJ1-4; D ambiguous. In germline, CDR1 is SNHLY, CDR2 FYNNEI. The CDR3 consists of 15 residues. The V end was cut by 6 bases, the J end by 7 bases, with 18 bases between.

The chain has TRBV7-2 and TRBJ2-5, with D perhaps matching TRBD2 (7 bases). Germline CDR1 SGHTA, CDR2 FQGNSA. The length of the CDR3 is 13 residues. Between the trimmed V and J ends, which lost 5 bases and 4 bases, there was a span of 11 bases. The CDR3 here is CASSQGGGETQYF. The CDR3 DNA is TGTGCCAGCAGCCAAGGGGGGGGAGAGACCCAGTACTTC.

This chain connects TRBV9 to TRBJ2-1, with 11 bases that match TRBD2. The CDR3 is 15 amino acids. The J segment lost 3 bases and the V segment lost 5 bases, leaving 4 bases of the junction unmatched. Germline V gene sequence: CDR1 SGDLS, CDR2 YYNGEE. CDR3 sequence: CASSATSGVYNEQFF. The DNA for the CDR3 is TGTGCCAGCAGTGCGACTAGCGGGGTCTACAATGAGCAGTTCTTC.

Only one count was recorded for this clone. The V gene is TRBV19, the J gene TRBJ1-5, with TRBD1 matching 9 bases. Germline V gene sequence: CDR1 LNHDA, CDR2 SQIVND (reference sequence). This CDR3 contains 15 residues. The V gene end was trimmed by 6 bases and the J gene end by 5 bases; junction bases not matched to a gene: 8. CDR3 sequence: CASRIRGQGHQPQHF. CDR3 nucleotide sequence: TGTGCCAGTAGGATCCGGGGACAGGGCCATCAGCCCCAGCATTTT.

The chain recombines TRBV5-1 with TRBJ2-3, with 8 bases identical to TRBD2. V lost 0 bases, J lost 2 bases, and 2 bases stayed unmatched. The CDR3 consists of 15 residues. Germline values: CDR1 SGHRS, CDR2 YFSETQ. CDR3 DNA sequence: TGCGCCAGCAGCTTGGTTAGCGGGGCCACAGATACGCAGTATTTT. Amino acids: CASSLVSGATDTQYF.

CDR3 sequence: CASSEVRGQPQHF. The CDR3 DNA reads TGTGCCAGCAGTGAAGTTCGAGGTCAGCCCCAGCATTTT. This sequence joins TRBV2 and TRBJ1-5; D is unclear. This CDR3 has 13 residues. The V gene's germline CDR1 is SNHLY and CDR2 FYNNEI. V dropped 1 base and J dropped 6 bases, with 7 bases sitting between them.

This sequence joins TRBV6-1 and TRBJ1-5, with D hard to call. V was cut by 8 bases and J by 3 bases, with 8 bases left in between. The CDR3 loop spans 12 amino acids. The germline CDR1 and CDR2 sequences are MNHNS and SASEGT. In nucleotides, the CDR3 is TGTGCCAGCGGGGATCCCAATCAGCCCCAGCATTTT. Its translation is CASGDPNQPQHF.

To note about this clone: A read error may account for a junction end that differs from germline. This chain connects TRBV5-1 to TRBJ1-2, with D perhaps TRBD1 (6 bases). Germline V gene sequence: CDR1 SGHRS, CDR2 YFSETQ. CDR3 length: 14 amino acids. The CDR3 coding sequence is TGCGCCAGCAGTTTGGCTCAGGGGACCTACGGCTACACCTTC. Translating gives CASSLAQGTYGYTF.

The CDR3 sequence is CASNFQGFNEQFF. The CDR3 DNA follows: TGTGCCAGCAACTTTCAGGGGTTTAATGAGCAGTTCTTC. The chain is built from TRBV28 and TRBJ2-1; D may be TRBD1 (6 bases). The V gene's germline CDR1 is MDHEN and CDR2 SYDVKM. Trimming took off 7 bases at V and 7 bases at J, with 14 bases between the two ends. The CDR3 runs 13 residues.

This clone was observed a few times. The V and J genes are TRBV30 and TRBJ1-4; D is ambiguous. CDR1 GTSNPN and CDR2 SVGIG come from the germline V gene (reference sequence). This CDR3 is 11 amino acids long. V lost 0 bases, J lost 15 bases, and 11 bases lay in between. The chain's CDR3 is CAWSVRTEVFF. In DNA, the CDR3 is TGTGCCTGGAGTGTACGCACAGAGGTGTTTTTT.